These 20 T cell receptor beta chains came from one sample sequenced in a study of T cells in Graves' hyperthyroidism and ophthalmopathy. Amplification yielded TCR beta CDR3 regions, with RNA transcripts as the source. The HTBI primer set was used in a first-round RT-PCR of the TCR CDR3. TCRdb analysed the multiplex PCR reads with MiXCR anew, one entry per CDR3 protein. In the table there are around 350,000 distinct CDR3 sequences, roughly an eighth of which are singletons. Sequenced sample: blood. Receptors originate from a woman under 30 with Graves' hyperthyroidism.

This clonotype was observed many times. CDR3 sequence reads: CASSYLGQGDTYNEQFF. The CDR3 nucleotides read TGTGCCAGCAGTTACCTGGGACAGGGTGATACCTACAATGAGCAGTTCTTC. The chain joins TRBV6-6 to TRBJ2-1, with 9 bases lining up with TRBD1. The CDR3 extends over 17 amino acids. Germline assignment: CDR1 MNHNY and CDR2 SVGAGI (reference sequence). After removal of 2 bases from V and 2 bases from J, the junction contained 7 bases not matched to a gene.

This clonotype showed up many times. The genes are TRBV7-2 and TRBJ2-3; TRBD1 agrees at 7 bases. Per germline, CDR1 SGHTA and CDR2 FQGNSA. The CDR3 has 18 residues. Trimming cost V 4 bases and J 0 bases; bases outside gene matches: 13. The CDR3 here is CASSSGQTVLPSTDTQYF. In DNA form, the CDR3 reads TGTGCCAGCAGCTCGGGACAGACTGTTCTGCCTAGCACAGATACGCAGTATTTT.

In nucleotides, the CDR3 is TGTGCCATCAGCAACTTACTTGGCTACACCTTC. Translating gives CAISNLLGYTF. The genes are TRBV10-3 and TRBJ1-2, with unresolved D. Trimming shortened V by 6 bases and J by 7 bases, and 9 bases separated the two germline ends. Germline V gene lookup returns CDR1 ENHRY and CDR2 SYGVKD. CDR3 length equals 11 residues.

This clonotype was seen at least ten times. V and J are TRBV3-1 and TRBJ2-5, with 7 positions matching TRBD2. This CDR3 contains 16 residues. Per germline, CDR1 LGHDT and CDR2 YNNKEL (reference sequence). V dropped 1 base and J dropped 0; count of bases not matched to a gene: 5. The CDR3 sequence is CASSQGGSGNQETQYF. CDR3 sequence (DNA): TGTGCCAGCAGCCAAGGGGGAAGCGGGAACCAAGAGACCCAGTACTTC.

At least ten counts were recorded for this clonotype. This chain uses TRBV27 with TRBJ2-1; D not certain. V shed 0 bases and J shed 6 bases, with 6 bases lying between them. There are 13 residues in the CDR3. Germline loops: CDR1 MNHEY, CDR2 SMNVEV (reference sequence). The CDR3 region is CASSLSTVNEQFF. CDR3 nucleotides: TGTGCCAGCAGTTTATCCACCGTCAATGAGCAGTTCTTC.

In this sample, this clonotype turned up many times. The chain is built from TRBV7-2 and TRBJ2-2; D is possibly TRBD2 (5 bases). This CDR3 spans 14 amino acids. Trimming shortened V by 4 bases and J by 0 bases, and 6 bases separated the two germline ends. Germline lookup yields CDR1 SGHTA and CDR2 FQGNSA. In DNA form, the CDR3 reads TGTGCCAGCAGCTCCGGGACGAACACCGGGGAGCTGTTTTTT. The encoded protein is CASSSGTNTGELFF.

This clonotype was observed at least ten times. The V gene is TRBV28, the J gene TRBJ1-1; D remains unclear. Trimming shortened V by 3 bases and J by 3 bases, and 11 bases separated the two germline ends. This CDR3 has 14 amino acids. CDR1 and CDR2 from the germline V gene are MDHEN and SYDVKM. The chain's CDR3 is CASSLGPKHTEAFF. The CDR3 coding sequence is TGTGCCAGCAGTTTGGGTCCGAAACACACTGAAGCTTTCTTT. The variable domain in full, with the rest retrieved from reference TRBV28 and TRBJ1-1, is DVKVTQSSRYLVKRTGEKVFLECVQDMDHENMFWYRQDPGLGLRLIYFSYDVKMKEKGDIPEGYSVSREKKERFSLILESASTNQTSMYLCASSLGPKHTEAFFGQGTRLTVV.

Ten or more counts support this clonotype. The rearrangement links TRBV24-1 to TRBJ2-2, with 9 bases aligning to TRBD1. Trimming at V came to 5 bases and at J to 3 bases, leaving 15 bases not matched to a gene. Germline V gene data show CDR1 as KGHDR and CDR2 as SFDVKD. This CDR3 is built from 19 residues. Written as DNA, the CDR3 is TGTGCCACCAGTGGTCGACTAGAGACAGGGGGTGATGACACCGGGGAGCTGTTTTTT. Protein sequence: CATSGRLETGGDDTGELFF.

Many counts were recorded for this clonotype. The chain combines TRBV7-2 with TRBJ2-3; TRBD1 is a possible D gene (5 bases). V was clipped by 5 bases and J by 6 bases, with 9 bases between them. Germline assignment: CDR1 SGHTA and CDR2 FQGNSA. There are 12 residues in the CDR3. The CDR3 sequence: CASSKHRDTQYF. The DNA of the CDR3 is TGTGCCAGCAGCAAACACAGGGATACGCAGTATTTT.

This clonotype was counted a few times. V and J are TRBV19 and TRBJ1-1; no clear D. Germline V gives CDR1 LNHDA, CDR2 SQIVND (reference sequence). This CDR3 spans 11 amino acids. With 3 bases removed from V and 11 bases from J, the gap between germline ends came to 10 bases. CDR3 region: CASSIKGSAFF. CDR3 coding DNA: TGTGCCAGTAGTATTAAGGGATCGGCTTTCTTT.

Notes on this clonotype: A much bigger clone sits one base away, suggesting this may be a read error. V gene TRBV7-8 combines with J gene TRBJ1-5; 7 bases line up with TRBD1. Trimming took 7 bases from V and 2 from J; bases not matched to a gene: 11. Germline-derived CDR1 and CDR2 are SGHVS and FQNEAQ. CDR3 length equals 16 residues. CDR3 residues: CASNEKTGMGNQPQHF. The CDR3 nucleotides read TGTGCCAGCAACGAGAAGACAGGGATGGGCAATCAGCCCCAGCATTTT.

At least ten counts were recorded for this clonotype. J is TRBJ2-5 and V is TRBV29-1, with D uncertain. Germline V gene sequence: CDR1 SQVTM, CDR2 ANQGSEA. CDR3 size: 11 residues. Trimming removed 5 bases from V and 4 bases from J, with 8 bases in between. The CDR3 nucleotides read TGCAGCGTTAGTGAAGGAGAGACCCAGTACTTC. Protein product: CSVSEGETQYF.

This clonotype was seen at least ten times. This chain uses TRBV28 with TRBJ2-1; tentative D call: TRBD1 (6 bases). The CDR3 has 13 residues. V gave up 5 bases and J gave up 6 bases, with 11 bases separating them. The V gene's germline CDR1 is MDHEN and CDR2 SYDVKM. DNA for the CDR3: TGTGCCAGCAGTGCCTACAGGGTCAATGAGCAGTTCTTC. This sequence encodes CASSAYRVNEQFF.

This clonotype was seen at least ten times. The rearrangement joins TRBV3-1 to TRBJ1-5; D might be TRBD1 (6 bases). CDR1 and CDR2 from the germline V gene are LGHDT and YNNKEL (reference sequence). CDR3 length: 15 residues. Trimming pared 1 base from V and 7 bases from J, leaving 14 bases between. CDR3 protein: CASSQVMGADQPQHF. CDR3 DNA: TGTGCCAGCAGCCAAGTTATGGGGGCCGACCAGCCCCAGCATTTT.

This CDR3 is CASRSLLVETQYF. The DNA of the CDR3 is TGTGCCAGCAGAAGTTTGCTAGTGGAGACCCAGTACTTC. This sequence joins TRBV27 and TRBJ2-5; unclear D gene. The CDR3 runs 13 residues. The germline gives CDR1 MNHEY, CDR2 SMNVEV (reference sequence). Trimming removed 6 bases at V and 5 bases at J, with 13 bases between.

Many counts were recorded for this clonotype. The rearrangement links TRBV28 to TRBJ2-1; D is ambiguous. Germline loops: CDR1 MDHEN, CDR2 SYDVKM. This CDR3 spans 16 amino acids. V lost 3 bases and J lost 1, with 13 bases in between. CDR3 amino acids: CASSLDAPPSYNEQFF. CDR3 DNA sequence: TGTGCCAGCAGTTTGGATGCTCCTCCATCCTACAATGAGCAGTTCTTC. Full variable domain (outside the CDR3, taken from reference TRBV28 and TRBJ2-1): DVKVTQSSRYLVKRTGEKVFLECVQDMDHENMFWYRQDPGLGLRLIYFSYDVKMKEKGDIPEGYSVSREKKERFSLILESASTNQTSMYLCASSLDAPPSYNEQFFGPGTRLTVL.

This clonotype was recorded at least ten times. This chain uses TRBV7-9 with TRBJ1-1; 7 bases agree with TRBD1. The CDR3 is made up of 15 amino acids. V was clipped by 1 base and J by 5 bases; unmatched bases: 7. From germline, CDR1 is SEHNR and CDR2 FQNEAQ (reference sequence). The CDR3 DNA is TGTGCCAGCAGCTTAGTAAGGGACAGAGAGACTGAAGCTTTCTTT. This encodes CASSLVRDRETEAFF.

This clonotype was found many times. The rearrangement joins TRBV6-2 or TRBV6-3 to TRBJ1-1, with TRBD1 matching over 10 bases. This CDR3 has 15 amino acids. The V segment lost 6 bases and the J segment 5 bases; nucleotides outside the gene matches: 9. Germline-derived CDR1 and CDR2 are MNHEY and SVGEGT. This CDR3 is CASSPRTGGWTEAFF. The CDR3 coding sequence is TGTGCCAGCAGCCCCAGGACAGGGGGTTGGACTGAAGCTTTCTTT.

Many counts were recorded for this clonotype. The V gene is TRBV27, the J gene TRBJ2-7; TRBD1 or TRBD2 may be the D gene (5 bases each). Germline CDR1 is MNHEY and CDR2 is SMNVEV (reference sequence). The CDR3 has 12 amino acids. Trimming stripped 6 bases from V and 0 bases from J, with 6 bases between. The CDR3 DNA reads as TGTGCCAGCAGGGGGGTCTCCTACGAGCAGTACTTC. Its protein product is CASRGVSYEQYF.

The chain joins TRBV10-3 to TRBJ1-3, with D perhaps TRBD1 (5 bases). Per the germline V gene, CDR1 is ENHRY and CDR2 is SYGVKD. V was cut by 6 bases and J by 5 bases, with 11 bases left in between. CDR3 length: 13 amino acids. CDR3 residues: CAIRGGERNTIYF. CDR3 nucleotides: TGTGCCATCAGGGGAGGGGAGAGAAACACCATATATTTT.